This TCR beta chain was documented in a study of siplizumab effects on memory and regulatory T cells. Generated by immunoSEQ multiplex PCR, the TCRdb table keeps only in-frame clones and is missing some. The sample has over 35,000 clones, more than 70% seen once; the top ten hold less than 0.25%. Of note for this clone: No antigen is known for it.

Study-wide results and caveats: Reactions containing siplizumab showed mappable alloreactive CD4+ clones averaging around 70% Treg-derived, versus 25% to 30% in controls. Naive T cells, seemingly more diverse than memory cells, seemed major alloresponse contributors.

Trimming pared 0 bases from V and 1 base from J, leaving 6 bases between. The CDR3 sequence is 14 residues long. Germline assignment: CDR1 KGHSH and CDR2 LQKENI. The gene calls are TRBV18 and TRBJ2-5; the D gene is possibly TRBD1 (5 bases). The sample comprised naive CD4+ T cells sorted from blood. The TCR was taken from a human donor in good health. CDR3 nucleotides: TGTGCCAGCTCACCACCAGGGGCCCAAGAGACCCAGTACTTC. It yields the protein CASSPPGAQETQYF.